This T cell receptor (beta chain) is from a study of T cell responses to AZD1222 COVID-19 vaccine. Sequencing was performed with immunoSEQ multiplex PCR; in TCRdb, only in-frame clones are kept and a portion is missing. The profile covers approximately 140,000 clones, with roughly nine tenths appearing a single time and 3.5% to 4% taken by the ten largest. Overall study results and limits: Repertoire samples came only from after the peak T cell response.

On this clone: Its antigen remains unidentified.

The CDR3 spans 13 residues. V was clipped by 5 bases and J by 1 base, with 9 bases between them. Germline V gives CDR1 MNHNY, CDR2 SVGAGI (reference sequence). The chain joins TRBV6-6 to TRBJ2-7; tentatively, D is TRBD1 (5 bases). The TCR comes from an adult who received the AZD1222 COVID-19 vaccine. The input for sequencing was peripheral blood, taken 28 days after the second AZD1222 dose. The DNA of the CDR3 is TGTGCCAGCAGTACGGACATATCCTACGAGCAGTACTTC. It is translated as CASSTDISYEQYF.